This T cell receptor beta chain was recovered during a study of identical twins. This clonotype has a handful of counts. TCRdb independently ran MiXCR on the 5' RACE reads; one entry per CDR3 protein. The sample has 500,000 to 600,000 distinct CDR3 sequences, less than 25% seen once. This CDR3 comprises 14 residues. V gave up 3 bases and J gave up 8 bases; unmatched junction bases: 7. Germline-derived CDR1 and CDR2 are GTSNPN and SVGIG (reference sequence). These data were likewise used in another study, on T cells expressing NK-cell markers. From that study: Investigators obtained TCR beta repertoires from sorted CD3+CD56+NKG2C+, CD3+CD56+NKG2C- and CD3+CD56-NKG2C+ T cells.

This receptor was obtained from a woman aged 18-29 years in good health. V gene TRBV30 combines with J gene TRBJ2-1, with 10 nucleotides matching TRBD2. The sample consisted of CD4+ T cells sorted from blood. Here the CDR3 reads CAWRGAGGRHEQFF. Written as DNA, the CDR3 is TGTGCCTGGAGAGGAGCGGGAGGGAGGCATGAGCAGTTCTTC.